A selection of T cell receptor beta chains follows, all from one sample in a study of cytomegalovirus exposure and HLA in healthy donors. Assay: immunoSEQ multiplex PCR; the TCRdb copy retains only in-frame clones and omits some. The sample holds some 100,000 clones, approximately 85% seen once. Sequenced material: PBMCs. Receptor source: a young man in good health and CMV-seronegative. The CDR3 runs from the conserved cysteine through the conserved F or W. Some rows mark clone size as missing; the rest say once, few, many or name a class of expanded clone.

CDR3aa: CASSPYGQGNQPQHF
abundance: once
j_gene: TRBJ1-5
v_gene: TRBV19

CDR3aa: CASSPGQGGYGYTF
abundance: .
j_gene: TRBJ1-2
v_gene: TRBV7-2

CDR3aa: CASSVTGTGYSGANVLTF
abundance: .
j_gene: TRBJ2-6
v_gene: TRBV5-6

CDR3aa: CASSDERSTDTQYF
abundance: .
j_gene: TRBJ2-3
v_gene: TRBV6-4

CDR3aa: CASSPGGDFSYEQYF
abundance: .
j_gene: TRBJ2-7
v_gene: TRBV5-1

CDR3aa: CASTTGGTEAFF
abundance: once
j_gene: TRBJ1-1
v_gene: TRBV27

CDR3aa: CASSLPSYEQYF
abundance: .
j_gene: TRBJ2-7
v_gene: TRBV5-1

CDR3aa: CASTQGGGINEKLFF
abundance: .
j_gene: TRBJ1-4
v_gene: TRBV9

CDR3aa: CASSLEGDRVGGYTF
abundance: large
j_gene: TRBJ1-2
v_gene: TRBV5-1

CDR3aa: CASSEQKLAGSDNEQFF
abundance: .
j_gene: TRBJ2-1
v_gene: TRBV5-1

CDR3aa: CASSDTGSGANVLTF
abundance: .
j_gene: TRBJ2-6
v_gene: TRBV6-4

CDR3aa: CASSASSGNTIYF
abundance: .
j_gene: TRBJ1-3
v_gene: TRBV6-5

CDR3aa: CSVGRQGANIQYF
abundance: .
j_gene: TRBJ2-4
v_gene: TRBV29-1

CDR3aa: CASSLAGTIQQMNTEAFF
abundance: .
j_gene: TRBJ1-1
v_gene: TRBV5-1

CDR3aa: CAIRLGEGYTGELFF
abundance: .
j_gene: TRBJ2-2
v_gene: TRBV10-3

CDR3aa: CASSSTTGGLGNTIYF
abundance: .
j_gene: TRBJ1-3
v_gene: TRBV27

CDR3aa: CASSLQGAGMNTEAFF
abundance: .
j_gene: TRBJ1-1
v_gene: TRBV5-1

CDR3aa: CASGQGQIINEQFF
abundance: .
j_gene: TRBJ2-1
v_gene: TRBV12-5

CDR3aa: CASSSRDREKKLFF
abundance: once
j_gene: TRBJ1-4
v_gene: TRBV27

CDR3aa: CAISAGTGTDTQYF
abundance: .
j_gene: TRBJ2-3
v_gene: TRBV10-3

CDR3aa: CASSLRHEGTAYGYTF
abundance: .
j_gene: TRBJ1-2
v_gene: TRBV14

CDR3aa: CASTQLPQGVPGNTIYF
abundance: .
j_gene: TRBJ1-3
v_gene: TRBV2

CDR3aa: CASSAGTGYATNEKLFF
abundance: .
j_gene: TRBJ1-4
v_gene: TRBV25-1

CDR3aa: CAWSVGQSNQPQHF
abundance: few
j_gene: TRBJ1-5
v_gene: TRBV30

CDR3aa: CAWSVSSGSPYNEQFF
abundance: .
j_gene: TRBJ2-1
v_gene: TRBV30

CDR3aa: CASSTVSQGTDTQYF
abundance: .
j_gene: TRBJ2-3
v_gene: TRBV6-5

CDR3aa: CASTDRGMGTEAFF
abundance: .
j_gene: TRBJ1-1
v_gene: TRBV2

CDR3aa: CASSLARVNTEAFF
abundance: few
j_gene: TRBJ1-1
v_gene: TRBV7-9

CDR3aa: CASSLTHSDNEQFF
abundance: .
j_gene: TRBJ2-1
v_gene: TRBV7-9

CDR3aa: CASSLLRMANTGELFF
abundance: .
j_gene: TRBJ2-2
v_gene: TRBV7-9

CDR3aa: CASSYSAPGHEQYF
abundance: .
j_gene: TRBJ2-7
v_gene: TRBV6-5

CDR3aa: CASSPKTTGTSVSYNEQFF
abundance: .
j_gene: TRBJ2-1
v_gene: TRBV27

CDR3aa: CASSQDEADTQYF
abundance: .
j_gene: TRBJ2-3
v_gene: TRBV4-1

CDR3aa: CASSMSTASYEQYF
abundance: .
j_gene: TRBJ2-7
v_gene: TRBV19

CDR3aa: CASGARNQGNYEQYF
abundance: .
j_gene: TRBJ2-7
v_gene: TRBV12-5

CDR3aa: CASSAQGTSGANVLTF
abundance: .
j_gene: TRBJ2-6
v_gene: TRBV5-1

CDR3aa: CASKELTGELFF
abundance: .
j_gene: TRBJ2-2
v_gene: TRBV5-6

CDR3aa: CASRLVPGNTIYF
abundance: .
j_gene: TRBJ1-3
v_gene: TRBV5-5

CDR3aa: CAFNPGTGRTDTQYF
abundance: .
j_gene: TRBJ2-3
v_gene: TRBV30

CDR3aa: CASSEVGEGGQPQHF
abundance: .
j_gene: TRBJ1-5
v_gene: TRBV10-2

CDR3aa: CASSSLDRVLNYGYTF
abundance: .
j_gene: TRBJ1-2
v_gene: TRBV6-5

CDR3aa: CASSFGTGATGELFF
abundance: .
j_gene: TRBJ2-2
v_gene: TRBV27

CDR3aa: CSRPSSGVPSYEQYF
abundance: .
j_gene: TRBJ2-7
v_gene: TRBV29-1

CDR3aa: CAWSALPSGEQFF
abundance: .
j_gene: TRBJ2-1
v_gene: TRBV30

CDR3aa: CSVDENSDEQFF
abundance: .
j_gene: TRBJ2-1
v_gene: TRBV29-1

CDR3aa: CASSQGLAGGETQYF
abundance: .
j_gene: TRBJ2-5
v_gene: TRBV5-1

CDR3aa: CASRQGPNTEAFF
abundance: .
j_gene: TRBJ1-1
v_gene: TRBV7-9

CDR3aa: CASIFRTGREDTEAFF
abundance: .
j_gene: TRBJ1-1
v_gene: TRBV10-1

CDR3aa: CASSQEGGLTYEQYF
abundance: .
j_gene: TRBJ2-7
v_gene: TRBV14

CDR3aa: CAWSASSEETQYF
abundance: .
j_gene: TRBJ2-5
v_gene: TRBV30

CDR3aa: CAWDRENQPQHF
abundance: .
j_gene: TRBJ1-5
v_gene: TRBV30

CDR3aa: CASSVAPGELFF
abundance: .
j_gene: TRBJ2-2
v_gene: TRBV9

CDR3aa: CASSPRQDEQFF
abundance: .
j_gene: TRBJ2-1
v_gene: TRBV7-9

CDR3aa: CAWSVDRTAGSNQPQHF
abundance: .
j_gene: TRBJ1-5
v_gene: TRBV30

CDR3aa: CASSPGGGSKNIQYF
abundance: .
j_gene: TRBJ2-4
v_gene: TRBV18